Detailed here is one T cell receptor (beta chain). TCRdb keeps only in-frame clones here, not all; method: immunoSEQ multiplex PCR. The repertoire holds 110,000 to 150,000 clones, with around 87% as singletons. The data belong to a study of T cell responses to AZD1222 COVID-19 vaccine. Germline V gene sequence: CDR1 SGHVS, CDR2 FQNEAQ. V lost 1 base to trimming and J lost 1 base, with 7 bases between them. The length of the CDR3 is 14 residues. Source: peripheral blood, taken on day 0 of AZD1222 vaccination. This TCR derives from an adult in good health. This rearrangement joins TRBV7-8 to TRBJ1-1; D gene uncertain. The CDR3 DNA sequence: TGTGCCAGCAGCTTAGGACTCTCGAACACTGAAGCTTTCTTT. This gives the protein CASSLGLSNTEAFF. The full variable domain, completed using reference TRBV7-8 and TRBJ1-1, is GAGVSQSPRYKVAKRGQDVALRCDPISGHVSLFWYQQALGQGPEFLTYFQNEAQLDKSGLPSDRFFAERPEGSVSTLKIQRTQQEDSAVYLCASSLGLSNTEAFFGQGTRLTVV.